This T cell receptor beta chain was documented in a study of T cells in Graves' hyperthyroidism and ophthalmopathy (dated by TCRdb to about 2019). Regarding the study in general: To identify distinguishing TCR V-J signatures, a discovery cohort of some 99 patients was used, comprising 40 to 45 with Graves' ophthalmopathy and 55 to 65 with stable Graves' hyperthyroidism. The paper describes TCR Vbeta CDR3 sequencing of 135 peripheral blood samples, made up of 43 ophthalmopathy patients, 70 to 75 hyperthyroidism patients and roughly 17 progressor patients. After sampling, hyperthyroidism patients received methimazole starting at 30 mg daily, and ophthalmopathy patients received high-dose intravenous methylprednisolone. An independent validation cohort of around 19 hyperthyroidism patients and 17 patients who later progressed to ophthalmopathy tested prospective prediction of ophthalmopathy. The study also compared thyroid tissue and blood T-cell repertoires from five or six Graves' hyperthyroidism patients. The 85 to 100 discovery patients were randomly split 7:3 into training and test sets. The paper's findings and limits, for the study overall: A 13 V-J signature model separated ophthalmopathy from stable hyperthyroidism, with 87.88% sensitivity and approximately 81% specificity in cross-validation and 80%/75% in testing. In validation, progression to ophthalmopathy was predicted by the model with nearly 71% sensitivity and 72% to 80% specificity, a median of around 5.9 months before onset. No statistical method was used to fix the sample size in advance, and group allocation was not hidden from the investigators. Blood samples also contained most of the expanded thyroid clonotypes (frequency above 0.001), which suggests that blood repertoires may reflect thyroid immune responses.

Any patient with an uncontrolled infection, another autoimmune disease, pregnancy or lactation was excluded. Diagnoses were based on clinical symptoms, serum thyroxine and TRAb, thyroid ultrasound and orbital computed tomography. Total RNA was extracted using Trizol reagent, and RNA quality was assessed on an Agilent 2100 Bioanalyzer. The TCR beta CDR3 regions were amplified from RNA transcripts. For the first round of RT-PCR on the TCR CDR3, the HTBI primer set was used together with the Qiagen OneStep RT-PCR kit. Libraries were constructed in a second round of multiplex PCR, after which size selection and purification were carried out. Paired-end sequencing of the libraries was performed with 100 bp reads on an Illumina HiSeq2000. On the study's bioinformatics: SOAPnuke was used to process the raw data, throwing out any read that contained adapters or uncalled bases, had a mean Phred below 15, or lacked an exact constant-primer or identifier match. COPE v1.2.5 was used to merge the high-quality paired reads, and each unique nucleotide sequence was defined as a clonotype. Clonotypes were aligned to IMGT TRBV, TRBD and TRBJ reference segments using MiTCR v1.1. The analysis included only V-J combinations with a frequency above 0.0001, which together covered 99% to 99.2% of the repertoires. A TCS score was defined as the ratio between F50 (clonal expansion) and ExV (chaos), using BLOSUM62-based TCRdist between CDR3 peptides within each V-J. Welch's t-statistics and random forest reduced some 510 V-J features to 10 to 15, which were used in a naive Bayes classifier (R e1071). The similarity between thyroid and blood repertoires was quantified using the Morisita-Horn index. Through fastp at Q25 and MiXCR, TCRdb rebuilt clones from the public reads, retaining in-frame beta chains. Each entry is one CDR3 protein sequence, shown with its most common DNA and genes. V and J calls and clone size were set by TCRdb, not the authors. The sample table shows roughly 500,000 distinct CDR3 sequences, and 46% are seen once. The top ten hold about two fifths of the sample.

Comment on this clonotype: There is no known antigen for this receptor. The sample holds no much larger clone one base away, and base qualities are not on file.

The sample was peripheral blood or thyroid tissue (not recorded which). The TCR sequence derives from an adult woman with Graves' disease, either hyperthyroidism or ophthalmopathy (not recorded which).

The nucleotide sequence is TGTGCCAGTAGTCCCGGACTAGCTCGGACCGGGGAGCTGTTTTTT. This codes for CASSPGLARTGELFF. The V gene is TRBV19 and the J gene is TRBJ2-2, with 8 junctional bases fitting TRBD2. Its CDR3 holds 15 amino acids, cysteine through phenylalanine. Just CDR3 DNA is preserved here, 45 bases in frame from base 1. Trimming accounts for 5 bases at V and 5 bases at J, while the number of junction bases matched to no gene is 7. CDR1 and CDR2 are read off the germline V gene (reference sequence) as LNHDA and SQIVND.